The next 17 T cell receptor beta chains were all read from a single sample in a study of cytomegalovirus exposure and HLA in healthy donors. The PCR ran on 60 Vbeta and 13 Jbeta primers. Sequenced by immunoSEQ multiplex PCR; TCRdb stores in-frame clones only, minus some. The data contain some 110,000 clones, roughly 80% of them singletons. The sample taken for sequencing was PBMCs. These receptors came from a man between 25 and 39 years old in good health and CMV-seropositive.

V and J are TRBV10-2 and TRBJ1-5; D gene uncertain. The germline V and J ends were trimmed by 2 bases and 6 bases, with 11 bases remaining between them. The CDR3 has 14 amino acids. Germline assignment: CDR1 WSHSY and CDR2 SAAADI. CDR3 nucleotide sequence: TGCGCCAGCAGTGAGGGGAGGGTTGCTCAGCCCCAGCATTTT. It is translated as CASSEGRVAQPQHF.

This chain joins TRBV7-9 and TRBJ1-5; D unresolved. Germline V lookup: CDR1 SEHNR, CDR2 FQNEAQ (reference sequence). The CDR3 extends over 15 amino acids. Trimming left V 4 bases short and J 0 bases short, with 10 bases between. CDR3 sequence (DNA): TGTGCCAGCAGCTCCCCGGGATCTAGCAATCAGCCCCAGCATTTT. Translation: CASSSPGSSNQPQHF.

The V gene is TRBV7-2, the J gene TRBJ1-2; D ambiguous. This CDR3 spans 15 amino acids. The V gene's germline CDR1 is SGHTA and CDR2 FQGNSA. V was cut by 5 bases and J by 0 bases, with 13 bases left in between. The DNA of the CDR3 is TGTGCCAGCAGCCCTAGGACTCTTGCTAACTATGGCTACACCTTC. Protein sequence: CASSPRTLANYGYTF.

The genes are TRBV6-5 and TRBJ2-2; 7 nucleotides align to TRBD1. Germline V lookup: CDR1 MNHEY, CDR2 SVGAGI. The CDR3 contains 15 residues. With V trimmed by 8 bases and J by 4 bases, 10 bases remained unmatched. CDR3 in DNA: TGTGCCAGCTTTAGAGGGGGCGCGACCACCGGGGAGCTGTTTTTT. Translated, it gives CASFRGGATTGELFF.

The chain joins TRBV11-3 to TRBJ1-2; D possibly corresponds to TRBD1 (5 bases). Trimming shortened V by 5 bases and J by 5 bases, and 30 bases separated the two germline ends. The germline V gene has CDR1 SGHNT and CDR2 YENEEA. The CDR3 has 19 amino acids. The CDR3 loop reads CASSIGYSPSRQWDYGYTF. Written as DNA, the CDR3 is TGTGCCAGCAGCATAGGCTACTCTCCTTCGAGACAGTGGGATTATGGCTACACCTTC.

This clone has only a few counts. The V and J genes are TRBV10-3 and TRBJ1-1; no reliable D call. V was pared by 4 bases and J by 0 bases, with 12 bases between. The CDR3 consists of 15 residues. Per the germline V gene, CDR1 is ENHRY and CDR2 is SYGVKD. As DNA, the CDR3 is TGTGCCATCAGTGTCCAGCCTACTATGAACACTGAAGCTTTCTTT. Translation gives CAISVQPTMNTEAFF.

The chain recombines TRBV5-1 with TRBJ1-2; TRBD1 agrees at 10 bases. This CDR3 region has 15 residues. V lost 2 bases to trimming and J lost 5 bases; unmatched junction nucleotides: 6. Germline V gene data show CDR1 as SGHRS and CDR2 as YFSETQ. This CDR3 reads CASSFGTGVGYGYTF. The CDR3 DNA follows: TGCGCCAGCAGCTTCGGGACAGGGGTCGGGTATGGCTACACCTTC.

This clone was seen just once. This rearrangement joins TRBV5-4 to TRBJ2-3, with D possibly TRBD1 on 6 matching bases. The germline V gene has CDR1 SGHNT and CDR2 YYREEE (reference sequence). Trimming removed 1 base at V and 1 base at J, with 16 bases between. The CDR3 consists of 17 residues. CDR3 nucleotides: TGTGCCAGCAGCTTGAACTTCTACAGGGTTGGCACAGATACGCAGTATTTT. Residues: CASSLNFYRVGTDTQYF.

The chain uses TRBV10-3 and TRBJ1-4; 8 bases align to TRBD1. The V gene end was trimmed by 2 bases and the J gene end by 5 bases; junction bases not matched to a gene: 7. Germline-derived CDR1 and CDR2 are ENHRY and SYGVKD. The CDR3 contains 16 residues. CDR3 sequence: CAISETGQGVNEKLFF. DNA for the CDR3: TGTGCCATCAGTGAGACCGGACAGGGCGTAAATGAAAAACTGTTTTTT.

CDR3 residues: CASSARRVQFF. CDR3 bases: TGTGCCAGCAGCGCGCGGAGAGTGCAGTTCTTC. The rearrangement joins TRBV5-5 to TRBJ2-1; D is uncertain. Germline V lookup: CDR1 SGHKS, CDR2 YYEKEE (reference sequence). The CDR3 consists of 11 residues. V shed 4 bases and J shed 12 bases, with 11 bases lying between them.

This clone was recorded only once. The V gene is TRBV5-1, the J gene TRBJ2-2; D possibly corresponds to TRBD2 (5 bases). In germline, CDR1 is SGHRS, CDR2 YFSETQ. This CDR3 is built from 14 residues. V was trimmed by 0 bases and J by 6 bases, leaving 9 bases between them. This CDR3 reads CASSLVPEAGELFF. As DNA, the CDR3 is TGCGCCAGCAGCTTGGTCCCGGAGGCCGGGGAGCTGTTTTTT.

The genes are TRBV5-1 and TRBJ2-3; 8 nucleotides align to TRBD1. The J segment lost 4 bases and the V segment lost 0 bases, leaving 7 bases of the junction unmatched. This CDR3 contains 16 residues. Germline V gives CDR1 SGHRS, CDR2 YFSETQ. The CDR3 DNA is TGCGCCAGCAGCTTGGGCACAGGGGGTTTCTCAGATACGCAGTATTTT. It specifies CASSLGTGGFSDTQYF.

This clone has more than one count but fewer than ten. V is TRBV7-8 and J is TRBJ1-2; tentatively, D is TRBD1 (5 bases). The CDR3 is 15 residues long. Germline CDR1 SGHVS, CDR2 FQNEAQ. Deletions cut 5 bases from V and 2 bases from J, with 15 bases between. CDR3: CASSPAGGSNYGYTF. For the CDR3, the DNA is TGTGCCAGCAGCCCAGCGGGGGGGTCGAACTATGGCTACACCTTC.

CDR3 sequence: CASGQENTEAFF. The DNA of the CDR3 is TGTGCTAGTGGTCAGGAGAACACTGAAGCTTTCTTT. The chain joins TRBV12-5 to TRBJ1-1; D is undetermined. V lost 5 bases and J 1 base, leaving 5 bases between the germline ends. The CDR3 totals 12 residues. Germline CDR1 is LGHNT and CDR2 is FRNRAP.

The chain joins TRBV15 to TRBJ1-4; the D is unclear. Trimming removed 1 base from V and 1 base from J, with 7 bases in between. This CDR3 is 15 amino acids long. CDR1 is LNHNV and CDR2 is YYDKDF in the germline V gene (reference sequence). This CDR3 is CATSRAPGTNEKLFF. The CDR3 region has the DNA TGTGCCACCAGCAGAGCTCCGGGAACTAATGAAAAACTGTTTTTT.

V and J are TRBV7-9 and TRBJ1-2; TRBD1 agrees at 10 bases. Per germline, CDR1 SEHNR and CDR2 FQNEAQ (reference sequence). This CDR3 is built from 14 residues. The J segment lost 5 bases and the V segment lost 5 bases, leaving 5 bases of the junction unmatched. The CDR3 nucleotides read TGTGCCAGCAGCAGGCAGGACAGGGGGTATGGCTACACCTTC. It codes for CASSRQDRGYGYTF.

The genes are TRBV4-1 and TRBJ2-2, with 10 nucleotides matching TRBD2. Germline values: CDR1 MGHRA, CDR2 YSYEKL. J lost 6 bases, V lost 4 bases, and 2 bases had no gene match. The length of the CDR3 is 14 residues. The CDR3 region has the DNA TGCGCCAGCAGCCGGACTAGCGGCCCCGGGGAGCTGTTTTTT. This sequence encodes CASSRTSGPGELFF.